These 2 T cell receptor beta chains were sequenced from one sample in a study of identical twins. TCRdb re-called the 5' RACE reads through MiXCR, storing one row per CDR3 protein. The data show around 650,000 distinct CDR3 sequences, just over 7% seen once. The same data also contributed to another study, on yellow fever vaccine responses in identical twins.

Sequencing input: PBMCs. The receptors here all came from a young woman in good health.

This clonotype has just a few counts. The J gene is TRBJ1-1, the V gene TRBV10-3; no firm D call. Trimming took off 4 bases at V and 1 base at J, with 7 bases between the two ends. CDR1 is ENHRY and CDR2 is SYGVKD in the germline V gene. The CDR3 has 13 residues. CDR3: CAISVSENTEAFF. The CDR3 DNA reads as TGTGCCATCAGTGTGTCAGAGAACACTGAAGCTTTCTTT.

This clonotype has more than one count but fewer than ten. This chain links TRBV5-5 with TRBJ1-3, with D uncertain. The CDR3 has 14 residues. V dropped 1 base and J dropped 0 bases, with 5 bases sitting between them. The germline V gene encodes CDR1 SGHKS and CDR2 YYEKEE (reference sequence). The CDR3 region has the DNA TGTGCCAGCAGCTTGTTCAGCTCTGGAAACACCATATATTTT. Residues: CASSLFSSGNTIYF.